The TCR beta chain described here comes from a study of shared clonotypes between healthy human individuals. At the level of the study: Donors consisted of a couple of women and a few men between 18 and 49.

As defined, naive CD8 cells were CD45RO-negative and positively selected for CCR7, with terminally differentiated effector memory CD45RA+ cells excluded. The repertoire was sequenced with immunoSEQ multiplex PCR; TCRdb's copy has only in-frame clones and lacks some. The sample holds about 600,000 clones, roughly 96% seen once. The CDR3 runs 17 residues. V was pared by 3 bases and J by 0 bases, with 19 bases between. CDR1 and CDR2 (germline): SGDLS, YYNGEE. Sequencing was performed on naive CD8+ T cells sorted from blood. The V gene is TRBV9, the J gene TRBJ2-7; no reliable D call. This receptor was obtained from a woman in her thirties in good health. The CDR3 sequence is CASSANSQLGPSYEQYF. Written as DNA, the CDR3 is TGTGCCAGCAGCGCGAACTCTCAGCTAGGACCCTCCTACGAGCAGTACTTC.